A single sample is the source of the 14 T cell receptor beta chains below, sequenced in a study of shared clonotypes between healthy human individuals. The data were produced by immunoSEQ multiplex PCR, yet TCRdb's version contains in-frame clones alone and is incomplete. This table holds over a million clones, about 76% found once. Sample: memory CD4+ T cells sorted from blood. Indicated subset: CD45RA-negative fraction. The receptor set was obtained from a man between 18 and 29 years old in good health.

The chain carries TRBV28 and TRBJ1-1; 8 nucleotides agree with TRBD1. V lost 7 bases and J lost 8; bases outside the gene matches: 9. CDR3 size: 13 residues. Germline V gene data show CDR1 as MDHEN and CDR2 as SYDVKM. The CDR3 nucleotides are TGTGCCAGCATATTACAGGGGGAAGGGGAAGCTTTCTTT. Protein: CASILQGEGEAFF.

This chain connects TRBV5-4 to TRBJ2-3; 8 nucleotides match TRBD2. Germline CDR1 is SGHNT and CDR2 is YYREEE (reference sequence). The CDR3 spans 15 residues. The V and J ends lost 4 bases and 2 bases, in that order; junction bases with no gene match: 6. The CDR3 loop reads CASSLPGGATDTQYF. CDR3 sequence (DNA): TGTGCCAGCAGCCTCCCCGGGGGGGCCACAGATACGCAGTATTTT.

The rearrangement uses TRBV5-6 and TRBJ1-3; no definite D call. Germline CDR1 is SGHDT and CDR2 is YYEEEE. The CDR3 covers 15 residues. V gave up 5 bases and J gave up 0 bases, with 12 bases separating them. The chain's CDR3 is CASSPDGSSGNTIYF. CDR3 bases: TGTGCCAGCAGTCCGGACGGGAGCTCTGGAAACACCATATATTTT.

The chain uses TRBV14 and TRBJ1-2; D perhaps matches TRBD1 (6 bases). Germline CDR1 and CDR2: SGHDN and FVKESK. Trimming took off 5 bases at V and 2 bases at J, with 12 bases between the two ends. The CDR3 is 14 amino acids. CDR3 sequence reads: CASSADSENYGYTF. The CDR3 DNA is TGTGCCAGCAGCGCGGACAGTGAGAACTATGGCTACACCTTC.

This clone was counted a single time. This chain connects TRBV5-1 to TRBJ2-7, with 9 bases matching TRBD1. CDR3 size: 16 residues. Germline loops: CDR1 SGHRS, CDR2 YFSETQ. Trimming removed 0 bases from V and 4 bases from J; junction bases left unmatched: 8. The CDR3 nucleotides are TGCGCCAGCAGCTTGGGGTGGGACAGGGCAGTATACGAGCAGTACTTC. It translates to CASSLGWDRAVYEQYF.

This clone has a single count. V usage is TRBV19 and J usage is TRBJ1-2; D is undetermined. Trimming cost V 6 bases and J 1 base, with 12 bases left between them. Germline CDR1 is LNHDA and CDR2 is SQIVND (reference sequence). This CDR3 comprises 14 residues. CDR3 residues: CASSPRHGNYGYTF. DNA of the CDR3: TGTGCCAGTAGCCCGAGGCACGGTAACTATGGCTACACCTTC.

The chain recombines TRBV7-9 with TRBJ2-2, with TRBD1 matching 9 bases. V shed 7 bases and J 3 bases; nucleotides not matched to a gene: 6. Germline CDR1 reads SEHNR; CDR2 reads FQNEAQ (reference sequence). The CDR3 has 15 residues. The CDR3 DNA follows: TGTGCCAGCATCATGGGACAGGGCTACACCGGGGAGCTGTTTTTT. Translation gives CASIMGQGYTGELFF.

The rearrangement uses TRBV19 and TRBJ2-5; 7 positions match TRBD2. Germline V gene data show CDR1 as LNHDA and CDR2 as SQIVND (reference sequence). With 6 bases clipped from V and 4 bases from J, the junction kept 11 bases outside the gene matches. The CDR3 spans 15 residues. CDR3: CASSPSAGVGETQYF. CDR3 DNA: TGTGCCAGTAGCCCCTCCGCGGGGGTAGGAGAGACCCAGTACTTC.

This clone occurred a few times. The CDR3 coding sequence is TGTGCCAGCAGCTTCTTGAATAGTGCTCCTGGCTACACCTTC. Protein product: CASSFLNSAPGYTF. The V and J genes are TRBV5-6 and TRBJ1-2; D is unresolved. This CDR3 has 14 amino acids. Trimming took off 2 bases at V and 7 bases at J, with 15 bases between the two ends. Germline CDR1 and CDR2: SGHDT and YYEEEE.

V usage is TRBV5-4 and J usage is TRBJ2-2; 8 bases are shared with TRBD1. This CDR3 has 15 amino acids. V was pared by 5 bases and J by 7 bases, with 10 bases of the junction left unmatched. Germline assignment: CDR1 SGHNT and CDR2 YYREEE (reference sequence). The CDR3 coding sequence is TGTGCCAGCAGTACGGACAGGGAACATAACGGGGAGCTGTTTTTT. Protein sequence: CASSTDREHNGELFF.

This clone was observed a few times. This chain connects TRBV5-1 to TRBJ2-3, with 8 bases aligning to TRBD2. V shed 4 bases, J shed 6 bases, and the junction held 13 bases outside the gene matches. The CDR3 length is 16 residues. From germline, CDR1 is SGHRS and CDR2 YFSETQ. CDR3 in DNA: TGCGCCAGCAGCCCCTCCCTGGCGGGAGGAAAGGATACGCAGTATTTT. Protein: CASSPSLAGGKDTQYF.

The V gene is TRBV5-1, the J gene TRBJ2-5; TRBD1 matches at 7 bases. The trim removed 5 bases at V and 3 bases at J, leaving 4 bases unmatched. This CDR3 is built from 13 residues. The V gene's germline CDR1 is SGHRS and CDR2 YFSETQ. The CDR3 loop is CASSITGEETQYF. The CDR3, as DNA: TGCGCCAGCAGTATCACAGGGGAAGAGACCCAGTACTTC.

This clone showed up just a few times. V usage is TRBV7-2 and J usage is TRBJ1-5; no clear D. The CDR3 length is 18 residues. V lost 2 bases and J lost 0, with 17 bases in between. Germline values: CDR1 SGHTA, CDR2 FQGNSA. CDR3 DNA sequence: TGTGCCAGCAGCTTAACGGGGAGCAAGGTCGATAGCAATCAGCCCCAGCATTTT. Translating gives CASSLTGSKVDSNQPQHF. Supplemented by reference TRBV7-2 and TRBJ1-5, the full variable domain reads GAGVSQSPSNKVTEKGKDVELRCDPISGHTALYWYRQSLGQGLEFLIYFQGNSAPDKSGLPSDRFSAERTGGSVSTLTIQRTQQEDSAVYLCASSLTGSKVDSNQPQHFGDGTRLSIL.

The rearrangement joins TRBV5-4 to TRBJ2-7, with D uncertain. Per germline, CDR1 SGHNT and CDR2 YYREEE (reference sequence). CDR3 length: 14 amino acids. Trimming stripped 0 bases from V and 6 bases from J, with 13 bases between. CDR3 residues: CASSLDPVSGEQYF. CDR3 bases: TGTGCCAGCAGCTTGGACCCAGTTTCGGGCGAGCAGTACTTC.